The 20 T cell receptor beta chains below all came from one sample that was sequenced in a study of shared clonotypes between healthy human individuals (dated by TCRdb to 2018 to 2020). The library was prepared using the immunoSEQ multiplex PCR assay. TCRdb provides this immuneACCESS table in a form limited to in-frame rearrangements. Some clones are lacking; in checked studies, under half of them reflect an unresolved V gene, and why the rest are absent is not known. The sample has 450,000 to 650,000 clones on record, around three quarters of them singletons. More than 10% of the sample goes to the ten largest clones. Sequencing was carried out using PBMCs. All receptors come from a woman aged 40 to 50 in good health. Some clones in this sample may be carry-over from other donors' samples.

This rearrangement joins TRBV5-4 to TRBJ2-7, with TRBD2 as a possible D gene (6 bases). The V end was cut by 3 bases, the J end by 5 bases, with 18 bases between. Germline CDR1 and CDR2: SGHNT and YYREEE (reference sequence). The CDR3 is made up of 15 amino acids. The DNA of the CDR3 is TGTGCCAGCAGCTCCCTACGGGGGAGCTTAAACGAGCAGTACTTC. This sequence encodes CASSSLRGSLNEQYF.

The J gene is TRBJ2-7, the V gene TRBV7-2, with 8 bases fitting TRBD1. J gave up 3 bases and V 6 bases, and 10 bases lay outside the gene matches. The CDR3 covers 15 residues. The germline CDR1 and CDR2 sequences are SGHTA and FQGNSA. The CDR3 here is CASSPGQGIFYEQYF. In DNA, the CDR3 is TGTGCCAGCAGTCCTGGACAGGGCATCTTCTACGAGCAGTACTTC.

This chain links TRBV7-6 with TRBJ2-1; 8 bases align to TRBD2. CDR3 length equals 16 residues. CDR1 and CDR2 from the germline V gene are SGHVS and FNYEAQ. V gave up 1 base and J gave up 9 bases; unmatched junction bases: 11. CDR3 sequence reads: CASSLESGGPPSEQFF. The DNA for the CDR3 is TGTGCCAGCAGCTTAGAGTCGGGAGGGCCCCCGAGTGAGCAGTTCTTC.

The chain joins TRBV9 to TRBJ2-5; tentatively, D is TRBD1 or TRBD2 (5 bases each). CDR3 size: 16 residues. CDR1 is SGDLS, CDR2 YYNGEE, per germline. The V and J ends lost 2 bases and 10 bases respectively, with 24 bases between them. The CDR3 loop is CASSVGPRAAEEGQYF. The CDR3 DNA sequence: TGTGCCAGCAGCGTCGGTCCCAGGGCGGCGGAAGAGGGCCAGTACTTC.

The V call is TRBV11-3, the J call TRBJ2-7; 10 nucleotides match TRBD1. V dropped 4 bases and J dropped 5; count of bases not matched to a gene: 2. CDR1 is SGHNT, CDR2 YENEEA, per germline. There are 13 residues in the CDR3. CDR3 DNA: TGTGCCAGCAGCTCGGGACAGGGGCACGAGCAGTACTTC. Translated: CASSSGQGHEQYF.

The rearrangement links TRBV6-5 to TRBJ2-7, with 7 bases fitting TRBD1. The V gene end was trimmed by 5 bases and the J gene end by 2 bases; junction bases not matched to a gene: 3. The CDR3 is 13 residues long. Germline loops: CDR1 MNHEY, CDR2 SVGAGI. CDR3 in amino acids: CASSKQGPYEQYF. Here the CDR3 DNA reads TGTGCCAGCAGTAAACAGGGGCCCTACGAGCAGTACTTC.

This chain uses TRBV7-2 with TRBJ1-2; D uncertain. CDR3 length equals 13 residues. V dropped 5 bases and J dropped 8 bases, with 15 bases sitting between them. Germline lookup yields CDR1 SGHTA and CDR2 FQGNSA. CDR3 nucleotide sequence: TGTGCCAGCAGCCTCACGGACGAGGGCGGCTACACCTTC. Translated: CASSLTDEGGYTF.

The rearrangement joins TRBV6-5 to TRBJ2-1, with D uncertain. Germline V CDR1 and CDR2: MNHEY, SVGAGI. With 7 bases removed from V and 8 bases from J, the gap between germline ends came to 18 bases. This CDR3 is 14 amino acids long. In DNA form, the CDR3 reads TGTGCCAGCACCCAGCTAGGGCAGAAAGATGAGCAGTTCTTC. It specifies CASTQLGQKDEQFF.

Only one count was recorded for this clone. The rearrangement uses TRBV7-2 and TRBJ2-7; 9 positions match TRBD2. CDR1 is SGHTA, CDR2 FQGNSA, per germline. The CDR3 spans 14 residues. Trimming took 7 bases from V and 3 from J; bases not matched to a gene: 7. CDR3 coding DNA: TGTGCCAGCACAAGCGGGAGGACGAGCTACGAGCAGTACTTC. Its translation is CASTSGRTSYEQYF.

This chain uses TRBV2 with TRBJ2-1; D is perhaps TRBD2 (5 bases). Germline V lookup: CDR1 SNHLY, CDR2 FYNNEI. The V end was cut by 8 bases, the J end by 0 bases, with 14 bases between. The CDR3 length is 15 residues. The CDR3 loop is CASSGDDYSYNEQFF. The CDR3 bases are TGTGCCAGCTCGGGCGATGACTACTCCTACAATGAGCAGTTCTTC.

This clone was seen more than once but under ten times. The CDR3 nucleotides are TGTGCCAGCAGCTACACAGATACGCAGTATTTT. Translating gives CASSYTDTQYF. V gene TRBV7-9 combines with J gene TRBJ2-3; D uncertain. In germline, CDR1 is SEHNR, CDR2 FQNEAQ (reference sequence). The ends were cut back, 4 bases at V and 2 bases at J, with 1 base in the middle. CDR3 length: 11 amino acids.

This sequence joins TRBV10-3 and TRBJ2-7; D uncertain. The CDR3 covers 18 residues. The V gene's germline CDR1 is ENHRY and CDR2 SYGVKD. V was clipped by 2 bases and J by 1 base, with 21 bases between them. CDR3 nucleotides: TGTGCCATCAGTGAGAAGAACAATCGGGCCGGAATGTCCTACGAGCAGTACTTC. Translating gives CAISEKNNRAGMSYEQYF.

Concerning this clone itself: The CDR3 ends on some other residue instead of the conserved phenylalanine or tryptophan, so this is likely a read error. The DNA is left out, because the CDR3 cannot be placed on it with certainty; the CDR3 is given as TCRdb lists it. The genes are TRBV12-2 and TRBJ1-1; the table's D gene call, TRBD1, was not cross checked with the DNA. TRBV12-2 counts as a pseudogene. The CDR3 contains 10 residues when both ends are counted. The CDR3 reads CASRNLTGTR.

The genes are TRBV9 and TRBJ2-1; D may be TRBD1 or TRBD2 (5 bases each). The germline V and J ends were trimmed by 5 bases and 4 bases, with 13 bases remaining between them. The germline CDR1 and CDR2 sequences are SGDLS and YYNGEE. The CDR3 is 14 residues long. CDR3 protein: CASSRGPLYNEQFF. DNA of the CDR3: TGTGCCAGCAGTAGGGGACCTCTATACAATGAGCAGTTCTTC.

This clone was found once. The chain recombines TRBV19 with TRBJ2-1, with 12 bases aligning to TRBD1. The germline V gene encodes CDR1 LNHDA and CDR2 SQIVND (reference sequence). The ends lost 6 bases at V and 5 bases at J; junction bases unmatched: 5. The CDR3 totals 15 residues. The CDR3 protein is CASSRDRGLDNEQFF. DNA for the CDR3: TGTGCCAGTAGCCGGGACAGGGGGCTCGACAATGAGCAGTTCTTC. Using reference TRBV19 and TRBJ2-1 for the parts outside the CDR3, the full variable domain is DGGITQSPKYLFRKEGQNVTLSCEQNLNHDAMYWYRQDPGQGLRLIYYSQIVNDFQKGDIAEGYSVSREKKESFPLTVTSAQKNPTAFYLCASSRDRGLDNEQFFGPGTRLTVL.

The chain recombines TRBV5-6 with TRBJ1-1; 10 nucleotides agree with TRBD1. V was clipped by 4 bases and J by 0 bases; unmatched bases: 9. The CDR3 sequence is 17 residues long. Germline V gene sequence: CDR1 SGHDT, CDR2 YYEEEE. CDR3 nucleotide sequence: TGTGCCAGCAGCCGTAGCGACAGGGGGCGGGTGAACACTGAAGCTTTCTTT. The encoded protein is CASSRSDRGRVNTEAFF.

In DNA, the CDR3 is TGTGCCAGCAGTCGCTCTGGAAACACCATATATTTT. Protein product: CASSRSGNTIYF. This chain joins TRBV6-5 and TRBJ1-3; D call uncertain. Germline CDR1 and CDR2: MNHEY and SVGAGI. V was pared by 5 bases and J by 0 bases, with 2 bases between. The CDR3 sequence is 12 residues long.

The rearrangement links TRBV2 to TRBJ1-5; D gene unclear. Germline loops: CDR1 SNHLY, CDR2 FYNNEI. The V and J ends lost 3 bases and 0 bases respectively, with 6 bases between them. The CDR3 contains 14 residues. As DNA, the CDR3 is TGTGCCAGCAGTGAGGCAATTAGCAATCAGCCCCAGCATTTT. Translated: CASSEAISNQPQHF. Combining the CDR3 with reference TRBV2 and TRBJ1-5 gives the whole variable domain EPEVTQTPSHQVTQMGQEVILRCVPISNHLYFYWYRQILGQKVEFLVSFYNNEISEKSEIFDDQFSVERPDGSNFTLKIRSTKLEDSAMYFCASSEAISNQPQHFGDGTRLSIL.

V usage is TRBV30 and J usage is TRBJ2-7, with D maybe TRBD1 (6 bases). The length of the CDR3 is 14 residues. CDR1 and CDR2 (germline): GTSNPN, SVGIG (reference sequence). Trimming removed 2 bases at V and 1 base at J, with 12 bases between. CDR3 coding DNA: TGTGCCTGGAGTTTAACAGGGCAATCCTACGAGCAGTACTTC. Translating it yields CAWSLTGQSYEQYF.

The V and J genes are TRBV2 and TRBJ2-2; D perhaps matches TRBD2 (5 bases). Germline V gene data show CDR1 as SNHLY and CDR2 as FYNNEI. This CDR3 has 16 residues. The V gene lost 7 bases and the J gene lost 3 bases, with 18 bases spanning the gap. In DNA, the CDR3 is TGTGCCAGCAAAGAGGGAGCTCCGGGGTACACCGGGGAGCTGTTTTTT. Translation: CASKEGAPGYTGELFF.